A single sample is the source of the 8 T cell receptor beta chains below, sequenced in a study of blood T cell repertoires in COVID-19. Profiled with immunoSEQ multiplex PCR; TCRdb holds only in-frame clones, not every one. The repertoire holds some 350,000 clones, about 87% seen once, with approximately 5% in the top ten. Sequencing was performed on PBMCs or T cells enriched from blood (not recorded which). These receptors were collected from a woman under 40 who had recovered from COVID-19.

The chain joins TRBV4-2 to TRBJ2-2, with a weak D call TRBD1 (6 bases). The CDR3 is 16 amino acids. Trimming shortened V by 2 bases and J by 8 bases, and 18 bases separated the two germline ends. Germline lookup yields CDR1 LGHNA and CDR2 YNFKEQ. The CDR3 region is CASSQPLTRGVGELFF. The CDR3 DNA reads as TGTGCCAGCAGCCAACCCTTGACCAGGGGTGTTGGGGAGCTGTTTTTT.

The chain uses TRBV19 and TRBJ1-3; the match to TRBD1 covers 7 bases. Germline V gene sequence: CDR1 LNHDA, CDR2 SQIVND (reference sequence). The CDR3 contains 19 residues. J was trimmed by 4 bases and V by 5 bases; bases with no gene match: 20. CDR3 sequence reads: CASSRPMGPGQQFGNTIYF. The DNA of the CDR3 is TGTGCCAGTAGTCGCCCAATGGGTCCGGGACAGCAGTTCGGAAACACCATATATTTT.

Points on this clone: This sample also contains other DNA sequences that code for the same CDR3. The chain couples TRBV6-5 to TRBJ1-5; D may be TRBD1 (5 bases). This CDR3 has 15 amino acids. Germline CDR1 MNHEY, CDR2 SVGAGI. The V and J ends lost 0 bases and 3 bases respectively, with 9 bases between them. The CDR3 here is CASSYSGQINQPQHF. CDR3 DNA sequence: TGTGCCAGCAGTTACTCGGGGCAGATCAATCAGCCCCAGCATTTT.

V is TRBV2 and J is TRBJ1-5, with D unresolved. Trimming cost V 2 bases and J 2 bases, with 13 bases left between them. The V gene's germline CDR1 is SNHLY and CDR2 FYNNEI. CDR3 length: 16 amino acids. DNA of the CDR3: TGTGCCAGCAGTGAATGGGGAGGGTTGGGCAATCAGCCCCAGCATTTT. Translating it yields CASSEWGGLGNQPQHF.

The chain employs TRBV15 and TRBJ2-5, with D tentatively TRBD2 (6 bases). The ends were cut back, 5 bases at V and 5 bases at J, with 15 bases in the middle. Germline values: CDR1 LNHNV, CDR2 YYDKDF (reference sequence). This CDR3 comprises 14 residues. Here the CDR3 reads CATSEGRGRETQYF. The CDR3 DNA follows: TGTGCCACCAGCGAAGGGAGAGGGAGGGAGACCCAGTACTTC.

The CDR3 sequence: CASSRPRGRGANVLTF. The CDR3 nucleotides read TGTGCCAGCAGTCGGCCGCGGGGGCGCGGGGCCAACGTCCTGACTTTC. The rearrangement joins TRBV5-8 to TRBJ2-6, with D possibly matching TRBD2 (7 bases). V lost 5 bases, J lost 4 bases, and 16 bases lay in between. The germline gives CDR1 SGHTS, CDR2 YDEGEE. CDR3 length: 16 amino acids.

This chain uses TRBV7-6 with TRBJ2-1; 9 nucleotides align to TRBD2. Germline V lookup: CDR1 SGHVS, CDR2 FNYEAQ. J lost 5 bases, V lost 4 bases, and 6 bases had no gene match. The CDR3 extends over 15 amino acids. CDR3 in amino acids: CASSSIVAGDNEQFF. For the CDR3, the DNA is TGTGCCAGCAGCTCTATCGTAGCGGGGGACAATGAGCAGTTCTTC.

The V and J genes are TRBV5-4 and TRBJ2-3, with 8 bases aligning to TRBD1. V lost 2 bases, J lost 3 bases, and 2 bases stayed unmatched. CDR1 SGHNT and CDR2 YYREEE come from the germline V gene (reference sequence). This CDR3 comprises 14 residues. The CDR3 sequence: CASSFRGLTDTQYF. CDR3 nucleotide sequence: TGTGCCAGCAGCTTCAGGGGGCTGACAGATACGCAGTATTTT.